Included here is one T cell receptor beta chain sequence, with context. The CDR3 is 14 amino acids. Trimming cost V 3 bases and J 1 base, with 10 bases left between them. The V gene's germline CDR1 is KGHSH and CDR2 LQKENI. Sequenced by immunoSEQ multiplex PCR; TCRdb stores in-frame clones only, minus some. The data show about 19,000 clones, with approximately 88% seen just once and roughly 3.1% held by the top ten. The data originate from a study of blood T cell repertoires in COVID-19. This clonotype originated in a human donor in a cohort sampled during active COVID-19. The sequencing sample was made of peripheral blood. J is TRBJ2-7 and V is TRBV18; a possible D gene is TRBD1 (6 bases). Here the CDR3 DNA reads TGTGCCAGCTCACCCTACAGGGATTCCTACGAGCAGTACTTC. Protein: CASSPYRDSYEQYF.